These 22 T cell receptor beta chains share one sample of origin, sequenced in a study of T cell changes during pregnancy in multiple sclerosis. Libraries were prepared by immunoSEQ multiplex PCR; TCRdb keeps only in-frame clonotypes and omits some of them. Altogether fewer than 40,000 clones are present, about 91% being singletons, with the ten largest covering about an eighth. The specimen was CD8+ T cells from peripheral blood mononuclear cells, collected after pregnancy. The receptors come from a female donor with multiple sclerosis, enrolled in a pregnancy study.

The chain carries TRBV27 and TRBJ2-7; possibly TRBD1 for D (6 bases). Per germline, CDR1 MNHEY and CDR2 SMNVEV (reference sequence). Trimming stripped 3 bases from V and 2 bases from J, with 14 bases between. The CDR3 covers 15 residues. The CDR3 sequence: CASSFGRDTTYEQYF. In DNA form, the CDR3 reads TGTGCCAGCAGTTTTGGTAGGGACACGACCTACGAGCAGTACTTC.

This clone was detected only a few times. The rearrangement links TRBV20-1 to TRBJ1-5, with D maybe TRBD1 (5 bases). The V end was cut by 3 bases, the J end by 7 bases, with 7 bases between. CDR1 is DFQATT, CDR2 SNEGSKA, per germline (reference sequence). The CDR3 has 11 amino acids. CDR3 sequence reads: CSASGGQPQHF. The CDR3 region has the DNA TGCAGTGCTAGCGGGGGACAGCCCCAGCATTTT.

This clone was seen a single time. The chain combines TRBV2 with TRBJ1-3; D ambiguous. V was shortened by 5 bases and J by 1 base, with 12 bases between the two germline ends. The CDR3 contains 15 residues. The germline V gene has CDR1 SNHLY and CDR2 FYNNEI. The CDR3 DNA sequence: TGTGCCAGCAGTATGAGTCTTTTTTCTGGAAACACCATATATTTT. Its translation: CASSMSLFSGNTIYF.

The CDR3 DNA sequence: TGCAGCGTTGAAGAAGGGGGGGACAGGGGGGTTAATGAAAAACTGTTTTTT. This codes for CSVEEGGDRGVNEKLFF. J is TRBJ1-4 and V is TRBV29-1; TRBD1 matches at 11 bases. The CDR3 totals 17 residues. Germline loops: CDR1 SQVTM, CDR2 ANQGSEA. J gave up 4 bases and V 0 bases, and 7 bases lay outside the gene matches.

The chain uses TRBV28 and TRBJ2-4; TRBD1 aligns across 8 bases. The CDR3 length is 14 residues. Unmatched junction bases numbered 9, after V lost 3 bases and J lost 11 bases. Germline V lookup: CDR1 MDHEN, CDR2 SYDVKM. The CDR3 coding sequence is TGTGCCAGCAGTTTCCGGGACAGGTTGGATCTTCAGTACTTC. This translates into CASSFRDRLDLQYF.

The rearrangement links TRBV2 to TRBJ2-7, with 10 bases lining up with TRBD1. The CDR3 totals 14 residues. The V and J ends lost 7 bases and 8 bases, in that order; junction bases with no gene match: 11. Germline V gene sequence: CDR1 SNHLY, CDR2 FYNNEI. The CDR3 region is CASNPGQGITKQYF. In nucleotides, the CDR3 is TGTGCCAGCAATCCGGGACAGGGGATTACGAAGCAGTACTTC. Variable domain in full (rest from reference TRBV2 and TRBJ2-7): EPEVTQTPSHQVTQMGQEVILRCVPISNHLYFYWYRQILGQKVEFLVSFYNNEISEKSEIFDDQFSVERPDGSNFTLKIRSTKLEDSAMYFCASNPGQGITKQYFGPGTRLTVT.

This chain connects TRBV9 to TRBJ1-4; D uncertain. The germline V gene encodes CDR1 SGDLS and CDR2 YYNGEE. V was trimmed by 0 bases and J by 5 bases, leaving 11 bases between them. The CDR3 is 15 amino acids. CDR3 bases: TGTGCCAGCAGCGTAGGAAGCAGGCCGAATGAAAAACTGTTTTTT. It specifies CASSVGSRPNEKLFF. The full variable domain, completed using reference TRBV9 and TRBJ1-4, is DSGVTQTPKHLITATGQRVTLRCSPRSGDLSVYWYQQSLDQGLQFLIQYYNGEERAKGNILERFSAQQFPDLHSELNLSSLELGDSALYFCASSVGSRPNEKLFFGSGTQLSVL.

This chain uses TRBV6-1 with TRBJ2-3; the match to TRBD2 covers 12 bases. CDR1 and CDR2 (germline): MNHNS, SASEGT. J gave up 5 bases and V 2 bases, and 5 bases lay outside the gene matches. The CDR3 length is 16 residues. DNA for the CDR3: TGTGCCAGCAGTGAACTAGCGGGAGGGCCAATAGATACGCAGTATTTT. This gives the protein CASSELAGGPIDTQYF.

The chain has TRBV28 and TRBJ2-3; 7 bases agree with TRBD2. Germline values: CDR1 MDHEN, CDR2 SYDVKM. Trimming at V came to 3 bases and at J to 4 bases, leaving 4 bases not matched to a gene. This CDR3 has 14 residues. CDR3 nucleotides: TGTGCCAGCAGTTTTGGGGGAGGGCCAGATACGCAGTATTTT. Amino acids: CASSFGGGPDTQYF. The full variable domain, in which reference TRBV28 and TRBJ2-3 provide the parts outside the CDR3, is DVKVTQSSRYLVKRTGEKVFLECVQDMDHENMFWYRQDPGLGLRLIYFSYDVKMKEKGDIPEGYSVSREKKERFSLILESASTNQTSMYLCASSFGGGPDTQYFGPGTRLTVL.

This chain links TRBV9 with TRBJ1-5; 7 bases fit TRBD1. V lost 4 bases to trimming and J lost 2 bases; unmatched junction nucleotides: 6. The CDR3 extends over 15 amino acids. Germline V gives CDR1 SGDLS, CDR2 YYNGEE. The CDR3: CASSLGGNGNQPQHF. The CDR3 coding sequence is TGTGCCAGCAGCCTAGGGGGCAATGGCAATCAGCCCCAGCATTTT.

The rearrangement uses TRBV11-2 and TRBJ2-7; the D gene is possibly TRBD1 (6 bases). The CDR3 covers 14 residues. Trimming stripped 3 bases from V and 5 bases from J, with 14 bases between. In germline, CDR1 is SGHAT, CDR2 FQNNGV. CDR3 residues: CASSFRGFSHEQYF. Here the CDR3 DNA reads TGTGCCAGCAGCTTTAGGGGGTTTAGCCACGAGCAGTACTTC. The whole variable domain, remainder taken from reference TRBV11-2 and TRBJ2-7, is EAGVAQSPRYKIIEKRQSVAFWCNPISGHATLYWYQQILGQGPKLLIQFQNNGVVDDSQLPKDRFSAERLKGVDSTLKIQPAKLEDSAVYLCASSFRGFSHEQYFGPGTRLTVT.

This clone occurred once. V is TRBV7-9 and J is TRBJ2-7; 9 nucleotides line up with TRBD1. The CDR3 contains 15 residues. Per germline, CDR1 SEHNR and CDR2 FQNEAQ (reference sequence). The ends lost 5 bases at V and 2 bases at J; junction bases unmatched: 7. This CDR3 reads CASSASRDRAYEQYF. As DNA, the CDR3 is TGTGCCAGCAGCGCCAGCCGGGACAGGGCCTACGAGCAGTACTTC.

This chain uses TRBV7-9 with TRBJ2-2, with TRBD1 matching 9 bases. After removal of 6 bases from V and 4 bases from J, the junction contained 9 bases not matched to a gene. The CDR3 sequence is 16 residues long. Germline lookup yields CDR1 SEHNR and CDR2 FQNEAQ (reference sequence). CDR3 in DNA: TGTGCCAGCAGTACTTCCACAGGGGGCATCACCGGGGAGCTGTTTTTT. It encodes CASSTSTGGITGELFF.

The rearrangement links TRBV6-5 to TRBJ1-4; 9 bases agree with TRBD1. The CDR3 extends over 14 amino acids. V lost 5 bases, J lost 8 bases, and 6 bases stayed unmatched. Germline CDR1 MNHEY, CDR2 SVGAGI. The CDR3 DNA follows: TGTGCCAGCAGTGGGGACAGGGCAGGGGAAAAACTGTTTTTT. Translation: CASSGDRAGEKLFF.

The chain joins TRBV27 to TRBJ2-5, with TRBD1 as a possible D gene (5 bases). Trimming took 3 bases from V and 2 from J, leaving 10 bases between them. The CDR3 runs to 14 residues. CDR1 is MNHEY and CDR2 is SMNVEV in the germline V gene (reference sequence). The CDR3 coding sequence is TGTGCCAGCAGTTTTCAGGGTGGACAAGAGACCCAGTACTTC. This codes for CASSFQGGQETQYF.

This chain connects TRBV28 to TRBJ2-7, with TRBD2 matching over 9 bases. V lost 1 base to trimming and J lost 1 base; unmatched junction nucleotides: 8. Germline loops: CDR1 MDHEN, CDR2 SYDVKM. The CDR3 length is 17 residues. CDR3 residues: CASSLFLAGEGSYEQYF. The CDR3 coding sequence is TGTGCCAGCAGTTTATTTTTAGCGGGAGAGGGATCCTACGAGCAGTACTTC.

This chain uses TRBV14 with TRBJ2-7, with 7 bases matching TRBD1. This CDR3 contains 15 residues. J lost 2 bases, V lost 4 bases, and 8 bases had no gene match. Germline CDR1 reads SGHDN; CDR2 reads FVKESK. The CDR3 loop reads CASSRPGQSPYEQYF. DNA for the CDR3: TGTGCCAGCAGCCGTCCGGGACAGAGTCCCTACGAGCAGTACTTC.

To note about this clone: Other DNA sequences of this sample code for an identical CDR3. V usage is TRBV6-1 and J usage is TRBJ2-3; 15 bases fit TRBD2. Germline CDR1 MNHNS, CDR2 SASEGT. J was trimmed by 4 bases and V by 4 bases; bases with no gene match: 0. There are 15 residues in the CDR3. The CDR3 DNA is TGTGCCAGCAGTGGGACTAGCGGGGGGGCAGATACGCAGTATTTT. Protein: CASSGTSGGADTQYF.

The V and J genes are TRBV6-6 and TRBJ2-4; 7 nucleotides align to TRBD2. This CDR3 comprises 15 residues. V dropped 0 bases and J dropped 8; count of bases not matched to a gene: 7. CDR1 is MNHNY, CDR2 SVGAGI, per germline (reference sequence). The DNA for the CDR3 is TGTGCCAGCAGTTACTCGAGAAGCGGGGCTGACATTCAGTACTTC. It is translated as CASSYSRSGADIQYF.

This chain uses TRBV7-9 with TRBJ2-3, with a weak D call TRBD2 (5 bases). The CDR3 is 16 amino acids. V gave up 1 base and J gave up 0 bases, with 11 bases separating them. Germline values: CDR1 SEHNR, CDR2 FQNEAQ (reference sequence). CDR3 DNA sequence: TGTGCCAGCAGCTTAGAGTCCAGCGGAAGCACAGATACGCAGTATTTT. This codes for CASSLESSGSTDTQYF.

The chain is built from TRBV9 and TRBJ2-2; maybe TRBD1 (5 bases). Germline assignment: CDR1 SGDLS and CDR2 YYNGEE. Trimming removed 3 bases from V and 8 bases from J, with 23 bases in between. This CDR3 is 17 amino acids long. The CDR3 bases are TGTGCCAGCAGCGGGGGCAGGGAAGACCCGGACGGAGGGGAGCTGTTTTTT. Its translation is CASSGGREDPDGGELFF.

The CDR3 DNA is TGTGCCAGCAGCGCGGTCAATGAGCAGTTCTTC. Translation gives CASSAVNEQFF. V usage is TRBV7-9 and J usage is TRBJ2-1, with D unclear. Germline V gene data show CDR1 as SEHNR and CDR2 as FQNEAQ (reference sequence). The V end was cut by 5 bases, the J end by 6 bases, with 5 bases between. The CDR3 is 11 amino acids. Looking up the rest from reference TRBV7-9 and TRBJ2-1 gives the full variable domain: DTGVSQNPRHKITKRGQNVTFRCDPISEHNRLYWYRQTLGQGPEFLTYFQNEAQLEKSRLLSDRFSAERPKGSFSTLEIQRTEQGDSAMYLCASSAVNEQFFGPGTRLTVL.